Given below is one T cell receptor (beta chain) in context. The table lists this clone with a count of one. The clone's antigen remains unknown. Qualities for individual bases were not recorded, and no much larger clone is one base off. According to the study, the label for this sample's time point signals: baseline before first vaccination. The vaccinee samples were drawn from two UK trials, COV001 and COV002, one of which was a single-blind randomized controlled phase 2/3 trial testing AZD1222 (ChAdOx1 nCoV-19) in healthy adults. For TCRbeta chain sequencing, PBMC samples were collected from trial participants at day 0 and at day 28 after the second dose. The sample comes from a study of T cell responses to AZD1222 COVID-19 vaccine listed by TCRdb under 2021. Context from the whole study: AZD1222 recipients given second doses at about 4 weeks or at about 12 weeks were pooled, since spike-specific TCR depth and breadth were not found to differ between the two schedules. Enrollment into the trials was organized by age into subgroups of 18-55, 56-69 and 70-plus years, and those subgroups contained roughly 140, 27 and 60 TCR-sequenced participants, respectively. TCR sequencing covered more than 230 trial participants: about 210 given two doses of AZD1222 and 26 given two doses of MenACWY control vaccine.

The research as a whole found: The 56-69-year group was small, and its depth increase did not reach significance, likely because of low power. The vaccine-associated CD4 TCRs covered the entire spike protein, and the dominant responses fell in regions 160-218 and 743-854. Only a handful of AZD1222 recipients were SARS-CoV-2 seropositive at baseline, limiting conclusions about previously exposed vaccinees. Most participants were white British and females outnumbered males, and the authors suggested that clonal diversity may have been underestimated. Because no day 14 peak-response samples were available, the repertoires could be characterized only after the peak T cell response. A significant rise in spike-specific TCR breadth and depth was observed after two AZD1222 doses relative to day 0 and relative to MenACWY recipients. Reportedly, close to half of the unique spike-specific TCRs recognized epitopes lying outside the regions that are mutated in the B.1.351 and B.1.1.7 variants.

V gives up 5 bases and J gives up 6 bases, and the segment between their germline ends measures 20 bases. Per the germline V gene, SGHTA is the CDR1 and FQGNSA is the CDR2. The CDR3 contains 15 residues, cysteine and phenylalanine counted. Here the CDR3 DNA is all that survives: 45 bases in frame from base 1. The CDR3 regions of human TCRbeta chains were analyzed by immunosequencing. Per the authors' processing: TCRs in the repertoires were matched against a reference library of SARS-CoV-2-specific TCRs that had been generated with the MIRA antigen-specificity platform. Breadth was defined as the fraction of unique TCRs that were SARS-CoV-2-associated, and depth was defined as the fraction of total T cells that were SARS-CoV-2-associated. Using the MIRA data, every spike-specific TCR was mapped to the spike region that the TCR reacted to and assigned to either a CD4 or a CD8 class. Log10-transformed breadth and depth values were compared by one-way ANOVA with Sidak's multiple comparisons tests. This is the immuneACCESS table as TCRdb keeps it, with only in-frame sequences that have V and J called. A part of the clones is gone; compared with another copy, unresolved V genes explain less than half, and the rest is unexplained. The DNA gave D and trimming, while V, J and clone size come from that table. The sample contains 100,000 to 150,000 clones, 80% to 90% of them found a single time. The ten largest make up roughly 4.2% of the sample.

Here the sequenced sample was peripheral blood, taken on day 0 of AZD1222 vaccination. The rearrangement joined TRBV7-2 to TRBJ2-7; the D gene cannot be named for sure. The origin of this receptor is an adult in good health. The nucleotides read TGTGCCAGCAGCCCTTCGACGCGACTCGGCTCCGAGCAGTACTTC. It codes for CASSPSTRLGSEQYF.